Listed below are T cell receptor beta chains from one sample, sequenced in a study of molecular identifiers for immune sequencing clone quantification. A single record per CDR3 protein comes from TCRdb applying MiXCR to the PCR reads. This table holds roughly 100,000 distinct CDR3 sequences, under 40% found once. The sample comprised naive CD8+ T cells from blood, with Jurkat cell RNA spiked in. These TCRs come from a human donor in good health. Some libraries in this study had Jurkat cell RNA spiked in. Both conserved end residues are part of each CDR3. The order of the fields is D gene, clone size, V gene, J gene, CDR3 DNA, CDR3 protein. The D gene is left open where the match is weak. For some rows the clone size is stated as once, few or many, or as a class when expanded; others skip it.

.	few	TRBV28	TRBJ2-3	TGTGCCAGCAGGGCACCATGGGCGTCCCCCACAGATACGCAGTATTTT	CASRAPWASPTDTQYF
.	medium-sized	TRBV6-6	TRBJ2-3	TGTGCCAGCACCGGATCCGATACGCAGTATTTT	CASTGSDTQYF
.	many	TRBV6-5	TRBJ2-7	TGTGCCAGCAGCCCCCCTAGCTCCGACGAGCAGTACTTC	CASSPPSSDEQYF
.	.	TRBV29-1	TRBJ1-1	TGCAGCGTCGACCCCGGACCCAACACTGAAGCTTTCTTT	CSVDPGPNTEAFF
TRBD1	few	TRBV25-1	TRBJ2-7	TGTGCCAGCACTGCGACAGGGCCTCCCTACGAGCAGTACTTC	CASTATGPPYEQYF
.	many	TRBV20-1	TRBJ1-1	TGCAGTGCTTCTTCGACTAGCCCAACCACGCTTATGAACACTGAAGCTTTCTTT	CSASSTSPTTLMNTEAFF
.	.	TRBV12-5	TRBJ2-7	TGTGCTAGTGGTAACTACGAGCAGTACTTC	CASGNYEQYF
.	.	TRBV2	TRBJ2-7	TGTGCCAGCAGTGACCCGAGGAGGGACGAGCAGTACTTC	CASSDPRRDEQYF
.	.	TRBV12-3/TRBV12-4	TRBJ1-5	TGTGCCAGCAGTTTATGGGGGAATGGAGATCAGCCCCAGCATTTT	CASSLWGNGDQPQHF
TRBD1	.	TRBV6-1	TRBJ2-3	TGTGCCAGCAGTCCTAAGACCGGACAGGGGGCTGATACGCAGTATTTT	CASSPKTGQGADTQYF
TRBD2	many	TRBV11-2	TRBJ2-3	TGTGCCAGCAGCTTAGAGCCTAGCGGGACTAGCACAGATACGCAGTATTTT	CASSLEPSGTSTDTQYF
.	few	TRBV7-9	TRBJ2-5	TGTGCCAGCAGCTTAGCAGTTTTACAGACGTTCCAAGAGACCCAGTACTTC	CASSLAVLQTFQETQYF
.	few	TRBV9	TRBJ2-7	TGTGCCAGCGGCCCACGCGACTCCTACGAGCAGTACTTC	CASGPRDSYEQYF
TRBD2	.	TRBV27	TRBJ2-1	TGTGCCAGCAGTCGAGCGGGAGGGCTTAACAATGAGCAGTTCTTC	CASSRAGGLNNEQFF
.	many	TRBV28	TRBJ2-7	TGTGCCAGCAGTTACCCCTTGTACGAGCAGTACTTC	CASSYPLYEQYF
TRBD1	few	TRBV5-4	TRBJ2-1	TGTGCCAGCAGCTTGGCCCCGGGACAGTCCAGCAATGAGCAGTTCTTC	CASSLAPGQSSNEQFF
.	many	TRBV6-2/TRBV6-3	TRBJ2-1	TGTGCCAGCAGTTACACTAATGAGCAGTTCTTC	CASSYTNEQFF
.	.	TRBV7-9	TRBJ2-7	TGTGCCAGCAGCTTAGACACCGCCGAGCAGTACTTC	CASSLDTAEQYF
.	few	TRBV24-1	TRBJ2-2	TGTGCCACCAGGGCAGGGAACACCGGGGAGCTGTTTTTT	CATRAGNTGELFF
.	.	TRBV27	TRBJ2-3	TGTGCCAGCAGTCGACCCGGGACTGTCCAATTGGATACGCAGTATTTT	CASSRPGTVQLDTQYF
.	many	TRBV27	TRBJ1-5	TGTGCCAGCAGTTTGGTGGGGTACCAGCCCCAGCATTTT	CASSLVGYQPQHF
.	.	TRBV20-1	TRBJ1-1	TGCAGTGCTAGAGAGGGGTCCCCTGAAGCTTTCTTT	CSAREGSPEAFF
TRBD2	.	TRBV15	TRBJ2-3	TGTGCCACCAGCAGAGATGAGGTAGCGGGAGGGCCAGTTACGCAGTATTTT	CATSRDEVAGGPVTQYF
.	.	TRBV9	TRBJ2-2	TGTGCCAGCAGCCCCCCGGTGAGCGCCGGGGAGCTGTTTTTT	CASSPPVSAGELFF
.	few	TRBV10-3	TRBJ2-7	TGTGCCATCAGTGAGCCAGACAGGCCCTACGAGCAGTACTTC	CAISEPDRPYEQYF
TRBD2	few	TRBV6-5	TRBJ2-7	TGTGCCAGCAGTTACACAGGACTAGCGGGAGGTGAGCAGTACTTC	CASSYTGLAGGEQYF
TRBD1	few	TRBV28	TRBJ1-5	TGTGCCAGCAGCCCGACAGGGGTTCAGCCCCAGCATTTT	CASSPTGVQPQHF
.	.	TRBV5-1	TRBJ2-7	TGCGCCAGCAGCTCGGCCGGGGCAGAGCAGTACTTC	CASSSAGAEQYF
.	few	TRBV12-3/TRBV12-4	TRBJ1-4	TGTGCCAGCAGTATTTGGACGGCTGATGAAAAACTGTTTTTT	CASSIWTADEKLFF
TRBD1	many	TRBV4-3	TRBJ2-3	TGCGCCAGCAGCCAAGTGTGGACAGGGGGCCTCGATACGCAGTATTTT	CASSQVWTGGLDTQYF
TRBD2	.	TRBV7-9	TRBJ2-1	TGTGCCAGCAGTGGGCGGGAGGGATCCGAGCAGTTCTTC	CASSGREGSEQFF
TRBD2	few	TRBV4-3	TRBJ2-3	TGCGCCAGCAGCCAAGACTGGAGCGGGGACACAGATACGCAGTATTTT	CASSQDWSGDTDTQYF
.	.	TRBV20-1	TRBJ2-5	TGCAGTCATTACGGCGGGACATCGTACCAAGAGACCCAGTACTTC	CSHYGGTSYQETQYF
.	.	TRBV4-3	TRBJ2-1	TGCGCCAGCAGCCAAGTTCAGGGCCCCAATGAGCAGTTCTTC	CASSQVQGPNEQFF
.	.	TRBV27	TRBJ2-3	TGTGCCGGCAGTCCACGTTCTTGGGATACGCAGTATTTT	CAGSPRSWDTQYF
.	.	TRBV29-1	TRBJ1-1	TGCAGCGTTGCGATGGAACTTCGGGGGGCCCCGACCACTGAAGCTTTCTTT	CSVAMELRGAPTTEAFF
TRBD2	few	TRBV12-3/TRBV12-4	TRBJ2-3	TGTGCCAGCAGTTTAGCGAAACTAGCGGCTAGCACAGATACGCAGTATTTT	CASSLAKLAASTDTQYF
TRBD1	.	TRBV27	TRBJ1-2	TGTGCCAGCAGTCTTACAGGGGCGGACAGCTACACCTTC	CASSLTGADSYTF
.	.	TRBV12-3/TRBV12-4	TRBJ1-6	TGTGCCAGCAGTCACTATAATTCACCCCTCCACTTT	CASSHYNSPLHF
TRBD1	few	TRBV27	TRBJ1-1	TGTGCCAGCAGTCCCCGGGACAGGGGCGTGAACACTGAAGCTTTCTTT	CASSPRDRGVNTEAFF
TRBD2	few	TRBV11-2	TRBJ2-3	TGTGCCAGCAGAGGACTAGCGGGAGGGACAGATACGCAGTATTTT	CASRGLAGGTDTQYF
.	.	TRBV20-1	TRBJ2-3	TGCAGTGCTAGCCGCCTAATTAGGGGCACAGATACGCAGTATTTT	CSASRLIRGTDTQYF
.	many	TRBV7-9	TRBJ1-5	TGTGCCAGCAGCTTAGTTGGGGCTAGCAATCAGCCCCAGCATTTT	CASSLVGASNQPQHF